The entry below describes one TCR beta chain. No cognate antigen has been identified for it. No much larger clonotype is one base removed from it; base qualities were not supplied. Via the germline V gene, CDR1 is MNHEY and CDR2 SVGAGI. Spanning cysteine to phenylalanine, the CDR3 consists of 13 amino acids. Only the CDR3 region is kept as DNA, spanning 39 bases read in frame from base 1. V loses 6 bases at its end and J loses 3 bases; junction bases beyond the gene matches: 4. For sequencing of the TCRbeta CDR3 region, genomic DNA was extracted from the sorted cells. TCRbeta CDR3 regions were sequenced using the immunoSEQ Assay. The immuneACCESS repertoire file appears here via TCRdb, limited to in-frame rearrangements. These files lack a portion of the clones; in checked studies, under half of the deficit traces to unresolved V genes, and the cause of the others is not known. Across this sample there are about 94,000 clones, with around nine tenths seen only once. Under 0.35% of the sample belongs to the ten largest clones.

The data stem from a study of OX40 agonist ivuxolimab in advanced cancers. The study in broad terms: The costimulatory receptor OX40 (CD134) was targeted by ivuxolimab, a fully human IgG2 agonistic monoclonal antibody. Patients were allowed to have had prior anti-PD-1, anti-PD-L1 or anti-CTLA-4 therapy, and roughly 40% of the dose-escalation patients had previously received checkpoint inhibitors. Peripheral TCRbeta sequencing was intended to test whether TCR sequence diversity was altered and clonal T-cell expansion was caused by ivuxolimab. Of the approximately 50 dose-escalation patients, hepatocellular carcinoma was present in about 20, melanoma in roughly 15, renal cell carcinoma in 9 and head and neck cancer in 9. Partial responses occurred in three dose-escalation patients, of whom one had hepatocellular carcinoma and two had cutaneous melanoma. Intravenous ivuxolimab was administered to patients every 2 weeks at six dose levels: 0.01, 0.1, 0.3, 1.5, 3 and 10 mg/kg. The dose-escalation cohort was roughly 87% male with a mean age of roughly 62 years, ranging from about 23 to 85. The paper covers the monotherapy dose-escalation part of the phase I ivuxolimab trial, which included N of about 50 patients. Broad study findings and their caveats: The antigen specificity of the peripheral T cells that underwent clonal expansion was not determined. Partial responders in the 0.1-3.0 mg/kg groups had among the lowest normalized peripheral clonal expansion, especially among CD8+ T cells. At doses from 0.1 to 3.0 mg/kg, clonal expansion was seen in both CD4+ and CD8+ blood T cells between baseline and week 6. After ivuxolimab, CD8+ T cells had more expanded clones than CD4+ T cells on average. Low levels of normalized T-cell clonal expansion were also seen in some nonresponding patients.

The trial excluded patients who had a history of autoimmune disease or were on systemic immunosuppression. Peripheral blood for TCR sequencing was collected from all dose cohorts at baseline, on cycle 4 day 1, and on cycle 7 day 1. The samples were taken from a phase I, first-in-human, multicenter, open-label dose-escalation trial of ivuxolimab. Adults with locally advanced or metastatic melanoma, renal cell carcinoma, hepatocellular carcinoma or head and neck squamous cell carcinoma were enrolled in the trial. CD4+ and CD8+ T cells were sorted separately from peripheral blood before TCR sequencing.

The chain is assembled from TRBV6-5 and TRBJ2-5; TRBD2 lines up with 7 middle nucleotides. This specimen was CD4+ or CD8+ T cells sorted from blood, taken in a trial of the OX40 agonist ivuxolimab. This sequence was found in an adult with an advanced solid tumor such as melanoma, head and neck, liver or kidney cancer. The CDR3 sequence is CASRSSGKETQYF. In nucleotide form, the sequence is TGTGCCAGCAGGTCTAGCGGTAAAGAGACCCAGTACTTC.